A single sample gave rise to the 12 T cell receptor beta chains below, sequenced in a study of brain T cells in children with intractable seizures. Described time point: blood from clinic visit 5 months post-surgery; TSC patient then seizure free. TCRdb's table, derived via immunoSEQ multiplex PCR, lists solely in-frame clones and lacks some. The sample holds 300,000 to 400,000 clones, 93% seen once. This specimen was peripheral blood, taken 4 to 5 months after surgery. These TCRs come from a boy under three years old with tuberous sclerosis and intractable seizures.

The CDR3 sequence: CASRTGQYNSPLHF. The CDR3 bases are TGTGCCAGCAGAACCGGACAGTATAATTCACCCCTCCACTTT. The chain carries TRBV27 and TRBJ1-6, with D perhaps TRBD1 (6 bases). Germline loops: CDR1 MNHEY, CDR2 SMNVEV (reference sequence). The V end lost 6 bases, the J end lost 4 bases, and 10 bases lay between the germline ends. The CDR3 runs 14 residues.

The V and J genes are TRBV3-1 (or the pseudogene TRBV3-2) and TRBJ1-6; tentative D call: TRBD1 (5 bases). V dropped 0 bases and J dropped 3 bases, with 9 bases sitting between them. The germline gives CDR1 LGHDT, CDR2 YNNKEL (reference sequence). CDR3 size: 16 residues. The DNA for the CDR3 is TGTGCCAGCAGCCAAGATGGGGCGGTCTATAATTCACCCCTCCACTTT. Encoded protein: CASSQDGAVYNSPLHF.

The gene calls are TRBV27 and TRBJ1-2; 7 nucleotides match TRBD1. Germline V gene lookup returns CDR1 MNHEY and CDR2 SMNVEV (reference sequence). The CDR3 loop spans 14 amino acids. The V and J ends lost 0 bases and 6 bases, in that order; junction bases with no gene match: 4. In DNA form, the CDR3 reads TGTGCCAGCAGTTTATCAAGGGGGCTCGATGGCTACACCTTC. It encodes CASSLSRGLDGYTF.

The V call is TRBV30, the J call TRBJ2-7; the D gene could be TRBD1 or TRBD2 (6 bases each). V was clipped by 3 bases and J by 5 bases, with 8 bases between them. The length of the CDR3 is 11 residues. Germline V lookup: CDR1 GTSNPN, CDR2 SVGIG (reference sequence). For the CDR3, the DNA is TGTGCCTGGAGAGGGGGGAACGAGCAGTACTTC. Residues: CAWRGGNEQYF.

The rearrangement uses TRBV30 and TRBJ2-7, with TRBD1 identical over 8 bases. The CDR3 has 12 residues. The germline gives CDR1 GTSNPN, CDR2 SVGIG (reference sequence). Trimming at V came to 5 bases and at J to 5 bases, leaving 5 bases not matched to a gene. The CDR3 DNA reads TGTGCCTGGGGACAGGGACGGGACGAGCAGTACTTC. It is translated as CAWGQGRDEQYF.

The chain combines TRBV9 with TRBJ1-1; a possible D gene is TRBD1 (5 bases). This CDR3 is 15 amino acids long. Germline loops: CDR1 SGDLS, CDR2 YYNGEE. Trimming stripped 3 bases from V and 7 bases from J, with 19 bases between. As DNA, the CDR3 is TGTGCCAGCAGCGCTCGTCCTTGGGGGGAGGATGAAGCTTTCTTT. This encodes CASSARPWGEDEAFF.

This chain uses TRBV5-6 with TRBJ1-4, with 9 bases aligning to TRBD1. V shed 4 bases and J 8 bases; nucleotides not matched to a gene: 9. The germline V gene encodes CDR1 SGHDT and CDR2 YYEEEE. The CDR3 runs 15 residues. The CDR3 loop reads CASSPPGQGAEKLFF. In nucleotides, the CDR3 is TGTGCCAGCAGCCCGCCGGGACAGGGCGCCGAAAAACTGTTTTTT.

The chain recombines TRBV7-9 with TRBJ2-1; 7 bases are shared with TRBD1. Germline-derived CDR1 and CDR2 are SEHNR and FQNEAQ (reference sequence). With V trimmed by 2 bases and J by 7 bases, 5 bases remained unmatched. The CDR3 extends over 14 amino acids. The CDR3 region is CASSLRQGQNEQFF. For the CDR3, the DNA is TGTGCCAGCAGCTTAAGGCAGGGACAGAATGAGCAGTTCTTC.

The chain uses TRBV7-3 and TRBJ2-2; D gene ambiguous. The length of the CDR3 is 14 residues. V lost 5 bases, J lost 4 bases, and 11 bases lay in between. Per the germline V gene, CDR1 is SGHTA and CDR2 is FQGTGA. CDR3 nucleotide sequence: TGTGCCAGCAGCCAGGATAGGGTCACCGGGGAGCTGTTTTTT. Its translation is CASSQDRVTGELFF.

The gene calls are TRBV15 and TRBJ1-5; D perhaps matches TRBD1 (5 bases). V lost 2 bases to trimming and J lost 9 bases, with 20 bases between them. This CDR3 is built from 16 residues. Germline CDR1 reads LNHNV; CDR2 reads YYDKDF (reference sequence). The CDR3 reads CATSRRDGLRSRPQHF. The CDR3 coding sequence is TGTGCCACCAGCAGAAGGGACGGACTTAGAAGTCGGCCCCAGCATTTT.

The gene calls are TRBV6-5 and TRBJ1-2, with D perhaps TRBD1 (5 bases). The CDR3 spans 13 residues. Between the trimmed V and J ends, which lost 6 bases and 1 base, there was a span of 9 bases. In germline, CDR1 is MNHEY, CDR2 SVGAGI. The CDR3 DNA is TGTGCCAGCAGATCGGACAATAACTATGGCTACACCTTC. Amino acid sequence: CASRSDNNYGYTF.

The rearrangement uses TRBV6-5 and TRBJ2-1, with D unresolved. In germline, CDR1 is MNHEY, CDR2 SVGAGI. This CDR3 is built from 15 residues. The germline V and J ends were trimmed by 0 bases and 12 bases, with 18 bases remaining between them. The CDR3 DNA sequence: TGTGCCAGCAGTTACTCGTCGCGATGGGGATCGCGGCAGTTCTTC. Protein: CASSYSSRWGSRQFF.